Listed below are T cell receptor beta chains from one sample, sequenced in a study of response to subunit inactivated influenza vaccine. MiXCR, applied by TCRdb to the RT-PCR reads, yields one record per CDR3 protein. The table records roughly 520,000 distinct CDR3 sequences, around 25% of them present only once. The starting material was CD4+ T cells sorted from PBMCs, obtained approximately 5 days after vaccination. These receptor sequences come from a man between 45 and 60 years old who received an inactivated influenza vaccine. Both conserved end residues are part of each CDR3. The order of the fields is clone size, V gene, J gene, D gene, CDR3 protein, CDR3 DNA. A D gene is named only where the DNA matches it firmly. Expanded clones are given a class, and other clones once, few, many or no size at all.

clone_size: many
v_call: TRBV11-2
j_call: TRBJ2-2
d_call: .
cdr3_aa: CASSLQGATGELFF
cdr3_nt: TGTGCCAGCAGCTTACAGGGCGCCACCGGGGAGCTGTTTTTT

clone_size: .
v_call: TRBV6-2/TRBV6-3
j_call: TRBJ2-7
d_call: .
cdr3_aa: CASSYEVDFSYEQYF
cdr3_nt: TGTGCCAGCAGTTACGAGGTGGATTTCTCCTACGAGCAGTACTTC

clone_size: .
v_call: TRBV20-1
j_call: TRBJ2-1
d_call: .
cdr3_aa: CSARDFGRDNEQFF
cdr3_nt: TGCAGTGCTAGAGATTTTGGCAGGGACAATGAGCAGTTCTTC

clone_size: .
v_call: TRBV15
j_call: TRBJ2-3
d_call: .
cdr3_aa: CATSREAPGRGLGTDTQYF
cdr3_nt: TGTGCCACCAGCAGAGAGGCCCCCGGCAGGGGCCTCGGCACAGATACGCAGTATTTT

clone_size: .
v_call: TRBV5-6
j_call: TRBJ2-1
d_call: TRBD1
cdr3_aa: CASSPITGQEPHEQIF
cdr3_nt: TGTGCCAGCAGCCCAATTACGGGACAGGAACCACATGAGCAGATCTTC

clone_size: few
v_call: TRBV5-5
j_call: TRBJ1-2
d_call: .
cdr3_aa: CASSLIQASNYGYTF
cdr3_nt: TGTGCCAGCAGCTTGATCCAGGCCTCCAACTATGGCTACACCTTC

clone_size: .
v_call: TRBV5-6
j_call: TRBJ1-5
d_call: .
cdr3_aa: CASTSAGVLQPQHF
cdr3_nt: TGTGCCAGCACTTCAGCAGGGGTACTTCAGCCCCAGCATTTT

clone_size: once
v_call: TRBV12-3/TRBV12-4
j_call: TRBJ2-6
d_call: .
cdr3_aa: CASRRSGANVLTF
cdr3_nt: TGTGCCAGCAGGCGATCTGGGGCCAACGTCCTGACTTTC

clone_size: few
v_call: TRBV24-1
j_call: TRBJ2-1
d_call: .
cdr3_aa: CATSDNTRHNEQFF
cdr3_nt: TGTGCCACCAGTGATAACACTAGACACAATGAGCAGTTCTTC

clone_size: .
v_call: TRBV11-2
j_call: TRBJ2-3
d_call: TRBD2
cdr3_aa: CASSKDGTSGRASTDTQYF
cdr3_nt: TGTGCCAGCAGCAAAGATGGGACTAGCGGGAGGGCAAGCACAGATACGCAGTATTTT

clone_size: few
v_call: TRBV12-5
j_call: TRBJ2-3
d_call: TRBD2
cdr3_aa: CASGSNPRTSGRAPDTQYF
cdr3_nt: TGTGCTAGTGGTTCCAACCCAAGGACTAGCGGGAGGGCCCCAGATACGCAGTATTTT

clone_size: few
v_call: TRBV4-2
j_call: TRBJ2-5
d_call: .
cdr3_aa: CASSQSRVYQETQYF
cdr3_nt: TGTGCCAGCAGCCAATCAAGAGTGTACCAAGAGACCCAGTACTTC

clone_size: few
v_call: TRBV12-3/TRBV12-4
j_call: TRBJ1-5
d_call: .
cdr3_aa: CASSSGGNQPQHF
cdr3_nt: TGTGCCAGCTCCTCGGGGGGTAATCAGCCCCAGCATTTT

clone_size: many
v_call: TRBV30
j_call: TRBJ2-2
d_call: .
cdr3_aa: CAWRAGTLTGELFF
cdr3_nt: TGTGCCTGGAGGGCAGGCACACTCACCGGGGAGCTGTTTTTT

clone_size: few
v_call: TRBV20-1
j_call: TRBJ1-6
d_call: .
cdr3_aa: CSARGDQWDNSPLHF
cdr3_nt: TGCAGTGCTAGAGGGGACCAATGGGATAATTCACCCCTCCACTTT

clone_size: few
v_call: TRBV7-3
j_call: TRBJ2-1
d_call: TRBD2
cdr3_aa: CASSLSSGGHNEQFF
cdr3_nt: TGTGCCAGCAGCTTATCTAGCGGGGGGCACAATGAGCAGTTCTTC

clone_size: many
v_call: TRBV4-3
j_call: TRBJ2-5
d_call: TRBD1
cdr3_aa: CASSRGTEETQYF
cdr3_nt: TGCGCCAGCAGCCGAGGGACAGAAGAGACCCAGTACTTC

clone_size: .
v_call: TRBV7-9
j_call: TRBJ1-3
d_call: .
cdr3_aa: CASSFGVGNTIYF
cdr3_nt: TGTGCCAGCAGCTTCGGGGTCGGAAACACCATATATTTT

clone_size: few
v_call: TRBV5-1
j_call: TRBJ1-5
d_call: TRBD1
cdr3_aa: CASSPTGDSNQPQHF
cdr3_nt: TGCGCCAGCAGCCCTACAGGGGATAGCAATCAGCCCCAGCATTTT

clone_size: .
v_call: TRBV28
j_call: TRBJ2-6
d_call: .
cdr3_aa: CASGGTAPSGANVLTF
cdr3_nt: TGTGCCAGCGGAGGGACAGCCCCCTCTGGGGCCAACGTCCTGACTTTC

clone_size: .
v_call: TRBV28
j_call: TRBJ2-7
d_call: .
cdr3_aa: CASRYQQGHEQYF
cdr3_nt: TGTGCCAGCAGATACCAGCAGGGCCACGAGCAGTACTTC

clone_size: many
v_call: TRBV12-3/TRBV12-4
j_call: TRBJ1-2
d_call: TRBD1
cdr3_aa: CASSLGTAGGYTF
cdr3_nt: TGTGCCAGCAGTTTGGGGACAGCGGGAGGCTACACCTTC

clone_size: few
v_call: TRBV28
j_call: TRBJ2-1
d_call: TRBD1
cdr3_aa: CAERGDRSYNEQFF
cdr3_nt: TGTGCCGAAAGGGGGGACAGGTCCTACAATGAGCAGTTCTTC

clone_size: .
v_call: TRBV6-2/TRBV6-3
j_call: TRBJ2-2
d_call: TRBD2
cdr3_aa: CASSFLAGVGYTGELFF
cdr3_nt: TGTGCCAGCAGTTTTTTAGCGGGAGTAGGTTACACCGGGGAGCTGTTTTTT